Listed below are T cell receptor beta chains from one sample, sequenced in a study of CD8 T cells in Susac syndrome. TCRdb passed the immunoSEQ multiplex PCR reads through MiXCR, listing each CDR3 protein once. The sample contains about 120,000 distinct CDR3 sequences, about 90% of which appear only once. Sequences were obtained from CD4+ T cells from PBMCs. Receptors were obtained from a human donor in good health. CDR3s include the opening cysteine and the closing phenylalanine or tryptophan. A D gene is named only where the DNA matches it firmly. Expanded clones are given a class, and other clones once, few, many or no size at all.

J gene | clone size | V gene | D gene | CDR3 protein | CDR3 DNA
TRBJ2-7 | - | TRBV2 | TRBD2 | CASSLAGGGYEQYF | TGTGCCAGCAGCCTAGCGGGGGGGGGCTACGAGCAGTACTTC
TRBJ2-1 | - | TRBV29-1 | TRBD2 | CSVEYKRGLLNEQFF | TGCAGCGTTGAATACAAGCGGGGGCTGCTGAATGAGCAGTTCTTC
TRBJ2-2 | - | TRBV15 | - | CATSRDRWGAGELFF | TGTGCCACCAGCAGAGATAGGTGGGGGGCCGGGGAGCTGTTTTTT
TRBJ2-5 | - | TRBV3-1 | - | CASSQDVARGLETQYF | TGTGCCAGCAGCCAAGACGTCGCGCGGGGGCTGGAGACCCAGTACTTC
TRBJ2-2 | - | TRBV5-6 | - | CASSSVDRGLNTGELFF | TGTGCCAGCAGCTCGGTGGACAGAGGGCTAAACACCGGGGAGCTGTTTTTT
TRBJ2-1 | - | TRBV14 | TRBD2 | CASSHLAGAGGDEQFF | TGTGCCAGCAGCCACCTAGCGGGAGCGGGAGGCGATGAGCAGTTCTTC
TRBJ2-1 | - | TRBV18 | TRBD1 | CASSQGQGSYNEQFF | TGTGCCAGCTCCCAGGGACAGGGGTCCTACAATGAGCAGTTCTTC
TRBJ1-2 | - | TRBV9 | - | CASSVEGSGRYGYTF | TGTGCCAGCAGCGTAGAGGGTTCCGGTCGGTATGGCTACACCTTC
TRBJ2-1 | once | TRBV20-1 | TRBD2 | CSARPGLAGGSYNEQFF | TGCAGTGCTAGACCTGGACTAGCGGGGGGATCCTACAATGAGCAGTTCTTC
TRBJ2-1 | - | TRBV12-3/TRBV12-4 | - | CASRIESSYNEQFF | TGTGCCAGCAGGATAGAGAGCTCCTACAATGAGCAGTTCTTC
TRBJ2-7 | once | TRBV7-2 | - | CASSLGSGPGDEQYF | TGTGCCAGCAGCTTAGGCTCGGGGCCTGGGGACGAGCAGTACTTC
TRBJ1-2 | - | TRBV28 | TRBD1 | CASSPAGDRNGYTF | TGTGCCAGCAGTCCTGCGGGGGACAGAAACGGCTACACCTTC
TRBJ1-6 | - | TRBV12-3/TRBV12-4 | - | CASSPLAGADSPLHF | TGTGCCAGCAGTCCTTTGGCAGGGGCAGATTCACCCCTCCACTTT
TRBJ2-5 | - | TRBV10-3 | TRBD2 | CAISPTSGSRETQYF | TGTGCCATCAGTCCGACTAGCGGGAGTCGGGAGACCCAGTACTTC
TRBJ1-5 | - | TRBV2 | TRBD1 | CASSEETGANQPQHF | TGTGCCAGCAGTGAAGAAACAGGGGCAAATCAGCCCCAGCATTTT
TRBJ2-1 | - | TRBV30 | - | CAWSVSGNEQFF | TGTGCCTGGAGTGTGTCGGGCAATGAGCAGTTCTTC
TRBJ2-5 | once | TRBV25-1 | TRBD2 | CASSEAGAKETQYF | TGTGCCAGCAGTGAGGCGGGAGCTAAAGAGACCCAGTACTTC
TRBJ1-1 | - | TRBV7-6 | - | CASSFDVLEGTEAFF | TGTGCCAGCAGCTTCGATGTTCTGGAGGGCACTGAAGCTTTCTTT
TRBJ1-2 | - | TRBV12-3/TRBV12-4 | - | CASSYREPLTKGYTF | TGTGCCAGCAGTTACAGGGAGCCCCTCACTAAGGGCTACACCTTC
TRBJ2-1 | - | TRBV7-2 | TRBD2 | CASSVTSGAYNEQFF | TGTGCCAGCAGCGTGACTAGCGGAGCCTACAATGAGCAGTTCTTC
TRBJ1-1 | - | TRBV18 | TRBD1 | CASSRDRPRVNTEAFF | TGTGCCAGCTCGCGGGACAGACCGAGGGTGAACACTGAAGCTTTCTTT
TRBJ2-3 | once | TRBV4-2 | - | CASSPARGPSTDTQYF | TGTGCCAGCAGCCCGGCGCGTGGGCCTAGCACAGATACGCAGTATTTT
TRBJ2-3 | - | TRBV9 | - | CASSGGSGAGRSTDTQYF | TGTGCCAGCAGCGGAGGTTCAGGAGCAGGGCGAAGCACAGATACGCAGTATTTT
TRBJ1-1 | - | TRBV27 | - | CASSSTRGTEAFF | TGTGCCAGCAGTTCCACGAGAGGGACTGAAGCTTTCTTT
TRBJ2-3 | - | TRBV5-1 | TRBD2 | CASSFLGTSNTDTQYF | TGCGCCAGCAGCTTTTTGGGGACTAGCAATACAGATACGCAGTATTTT
TRBJ2-1 | - | TRBV6-5 | TRBD2 | CASRAMGLAGDEQFF | TGTGCCAGCAGGGCAATGGGACTAGCGGGAGATGAGCAGTTCTTC